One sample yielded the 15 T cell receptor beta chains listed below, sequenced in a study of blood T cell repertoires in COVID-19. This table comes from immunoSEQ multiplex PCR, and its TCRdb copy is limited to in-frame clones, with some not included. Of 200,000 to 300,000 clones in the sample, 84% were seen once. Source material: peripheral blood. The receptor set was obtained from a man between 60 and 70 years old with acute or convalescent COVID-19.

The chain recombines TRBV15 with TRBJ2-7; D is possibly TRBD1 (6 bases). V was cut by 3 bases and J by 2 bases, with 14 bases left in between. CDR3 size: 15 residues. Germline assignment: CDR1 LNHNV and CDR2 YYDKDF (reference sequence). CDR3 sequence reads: CATSREPDRPYEQYF. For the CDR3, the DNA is TGTGCCACCAGCAGGGAGCCCGACAGGCCCTACGAGCAGTACTTC.

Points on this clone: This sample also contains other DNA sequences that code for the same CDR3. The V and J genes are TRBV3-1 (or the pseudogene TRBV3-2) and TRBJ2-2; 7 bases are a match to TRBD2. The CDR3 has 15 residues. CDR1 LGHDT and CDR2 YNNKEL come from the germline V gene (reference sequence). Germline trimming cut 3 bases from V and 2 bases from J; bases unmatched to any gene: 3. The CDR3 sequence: CASSQGGVNTGELFF. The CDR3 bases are TGTGCCAGCAGCCAGGGGGGGGTTAACACCGGGGAGCTGTTTTTT.

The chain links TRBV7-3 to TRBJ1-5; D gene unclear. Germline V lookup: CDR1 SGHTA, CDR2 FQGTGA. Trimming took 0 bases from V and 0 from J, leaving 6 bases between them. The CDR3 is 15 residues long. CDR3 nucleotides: TGTGCCAGCAGCTTAACCGGTAATAGCAATCAGCCCCAGCATTTT. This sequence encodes CASSLTGNSNQPQHF.

The CDR3 region is CASSVLAGPSYEQYF. DNA of the CDR3: TGTGCCAGCAGCGTCTTAGCGGGACCCTCCTACGAGCAGTACTTC. V and J are TRBV14 and TRBJ2-7; 8 nucleotides line up with TRBD2. CDR3 length: 15 residues. V was pared by 5 bases and J by 0 bases, with 6 bases of the junction left unmatched. Germline V gives CDR1 SGHDN, CDR2 FVKESK.

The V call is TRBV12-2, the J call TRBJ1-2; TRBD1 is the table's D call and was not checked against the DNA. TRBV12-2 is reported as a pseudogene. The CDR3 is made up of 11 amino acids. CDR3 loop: CASRPDYGYTF. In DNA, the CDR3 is TGTGCAAGTCGCCCAGACTATGGCTACACCTTC.

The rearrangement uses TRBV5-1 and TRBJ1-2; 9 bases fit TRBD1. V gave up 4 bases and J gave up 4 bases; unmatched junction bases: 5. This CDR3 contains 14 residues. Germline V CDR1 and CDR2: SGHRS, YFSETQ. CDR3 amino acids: CASSLDRGGYGYTF. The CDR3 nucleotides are TGCGCCAGCAGCCTAGACAGGGGGGGCTATGGCTACACCTTC.

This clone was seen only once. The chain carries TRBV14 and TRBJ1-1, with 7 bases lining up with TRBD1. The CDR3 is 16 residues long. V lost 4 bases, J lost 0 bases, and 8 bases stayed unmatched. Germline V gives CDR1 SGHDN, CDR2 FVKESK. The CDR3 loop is CASSPLLGGLNTEAFF. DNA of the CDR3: TGTGCCAGCAGCCCACTTTTAGGGGGCCTGAACACTGAAGCTTTCTTT.

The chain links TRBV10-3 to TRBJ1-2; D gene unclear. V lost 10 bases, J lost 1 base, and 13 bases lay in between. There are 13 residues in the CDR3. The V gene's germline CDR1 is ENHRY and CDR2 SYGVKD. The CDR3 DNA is TGTGCCACTACTCTCCGGGATAACTATGGCTACACCTTC. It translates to CATTLRDNYGYTF.

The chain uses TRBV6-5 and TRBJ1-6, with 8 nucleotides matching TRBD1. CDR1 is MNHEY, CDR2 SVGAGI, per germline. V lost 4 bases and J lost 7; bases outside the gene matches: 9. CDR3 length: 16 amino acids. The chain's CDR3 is CASSSGQGTWNSPLHF. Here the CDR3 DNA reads TGTGCCAGCAGTTCAGGACAGGGAACTTGGAATTCACCCCTCCACTTT.

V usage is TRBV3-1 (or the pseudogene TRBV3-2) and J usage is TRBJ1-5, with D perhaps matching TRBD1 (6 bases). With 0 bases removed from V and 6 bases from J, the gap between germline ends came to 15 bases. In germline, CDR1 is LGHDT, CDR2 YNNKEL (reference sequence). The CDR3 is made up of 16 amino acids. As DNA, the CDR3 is TGTGCCAGCAGCCAAGAAGGTGGGGGCGGAGGTCAGCCCCAGCATTTT. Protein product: CASSQEGGGGGQPQHF.

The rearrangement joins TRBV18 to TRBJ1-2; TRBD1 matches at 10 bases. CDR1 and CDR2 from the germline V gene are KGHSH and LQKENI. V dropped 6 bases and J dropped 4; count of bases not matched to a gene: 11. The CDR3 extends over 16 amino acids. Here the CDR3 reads CASSPDGQGVVYGYTF. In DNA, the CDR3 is TGTGCCAGCTCCCCCGATGGACAGGGGGTGGTCTATGGCTACACCTTC.

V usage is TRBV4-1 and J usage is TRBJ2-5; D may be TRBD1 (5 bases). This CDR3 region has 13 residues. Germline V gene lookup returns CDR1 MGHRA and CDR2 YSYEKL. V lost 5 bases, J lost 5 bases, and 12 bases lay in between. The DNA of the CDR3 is TGCGCCAGCAGCACCAGGGTTTATGAGACCCAGTACTTC. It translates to CASSTRVYETQYF.

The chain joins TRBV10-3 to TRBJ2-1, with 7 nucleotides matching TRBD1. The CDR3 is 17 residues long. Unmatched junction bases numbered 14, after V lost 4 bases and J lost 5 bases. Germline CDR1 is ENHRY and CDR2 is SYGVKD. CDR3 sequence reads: CAISVSWAGTANNEQFF. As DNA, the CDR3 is TGTGCCATCAGTGTCTCTTGGGCCGGGACAGCCAACAATGAGCAGTTCTTC.

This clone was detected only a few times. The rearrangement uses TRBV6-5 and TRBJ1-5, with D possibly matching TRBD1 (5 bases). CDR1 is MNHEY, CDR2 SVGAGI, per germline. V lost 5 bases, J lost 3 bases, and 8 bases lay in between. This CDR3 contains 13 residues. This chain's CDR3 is CASSQGYNQPQHF. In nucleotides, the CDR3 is TGTGCCAGCAGTCAGGGATACAATCAGCCCCAGCATTTT.

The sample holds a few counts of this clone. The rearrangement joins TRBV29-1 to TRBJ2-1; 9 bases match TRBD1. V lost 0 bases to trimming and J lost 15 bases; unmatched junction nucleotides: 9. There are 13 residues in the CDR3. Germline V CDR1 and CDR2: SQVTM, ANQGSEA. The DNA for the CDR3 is TGCAGCGTTGAAGATTCCCCGGACAGGGGTCTGTTCTTC. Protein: CSVEDSPDRGLFF.